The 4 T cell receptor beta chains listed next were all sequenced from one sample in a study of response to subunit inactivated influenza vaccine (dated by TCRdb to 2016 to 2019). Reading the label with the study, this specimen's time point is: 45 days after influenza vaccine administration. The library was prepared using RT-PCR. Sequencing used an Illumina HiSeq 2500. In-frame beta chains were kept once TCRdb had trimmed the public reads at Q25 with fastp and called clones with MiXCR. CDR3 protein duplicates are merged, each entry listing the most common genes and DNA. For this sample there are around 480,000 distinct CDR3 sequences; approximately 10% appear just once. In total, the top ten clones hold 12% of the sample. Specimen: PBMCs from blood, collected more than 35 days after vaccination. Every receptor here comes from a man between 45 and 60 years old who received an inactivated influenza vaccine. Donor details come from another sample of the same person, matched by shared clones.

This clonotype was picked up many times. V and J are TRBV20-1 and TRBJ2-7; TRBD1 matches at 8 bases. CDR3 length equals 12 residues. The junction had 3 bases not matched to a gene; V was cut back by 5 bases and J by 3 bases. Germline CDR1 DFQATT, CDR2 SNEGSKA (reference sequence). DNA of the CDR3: TGCAGTGCTGGACAGGGTATCTACGAGCAGTACTTC. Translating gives CSAGQGIYEQYF.

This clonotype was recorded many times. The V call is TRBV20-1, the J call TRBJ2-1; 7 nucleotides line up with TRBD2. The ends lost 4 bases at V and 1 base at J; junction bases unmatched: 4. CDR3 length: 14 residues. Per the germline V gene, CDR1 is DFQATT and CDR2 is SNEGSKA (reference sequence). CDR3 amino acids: CSATQRGSYNEQFF. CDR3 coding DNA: TGCAGTGCTACTCAGCGGGGTTCCTACAATGAGCAGTTCTTC.

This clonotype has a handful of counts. CDR3 bases: TGTGCCAGCAGCCAAGATTTTGGGCTAGCGGGAGGGAATGAGCAGTTCTTC. Amino acid sequence: CASSQDFGLAGGNEQFF. The chain joins TRBV3-1 to TRBJ2-1; 12 bases fit TRBD2. The V and J ends lost 0 bases and 7 bases, in that order; junction bases with no gene match: 7. The CDR3 has 17 amino acids. Germline CDR1 LGHDT, CDR2 YNNKEL (reference sequence).

The DNA of the CDR3 is TGTGCCAGCAGCCGAAGATCAGGGTCTGGGGCCAACGTCCTGACTTTC. Translating gives CASSRRSGSGANVLTF. The chain joins TRBV3-1 to TRBJ2-6; possibly TRBD1 for D (5 bases). Germline V gene lookup returns CDR1 LGHDT and CDR2 YNNKEL (reference sequence). CDR3 length: 16 residues. Trimming removed 4 bases at V and 1 base at J, with 11 bases between.